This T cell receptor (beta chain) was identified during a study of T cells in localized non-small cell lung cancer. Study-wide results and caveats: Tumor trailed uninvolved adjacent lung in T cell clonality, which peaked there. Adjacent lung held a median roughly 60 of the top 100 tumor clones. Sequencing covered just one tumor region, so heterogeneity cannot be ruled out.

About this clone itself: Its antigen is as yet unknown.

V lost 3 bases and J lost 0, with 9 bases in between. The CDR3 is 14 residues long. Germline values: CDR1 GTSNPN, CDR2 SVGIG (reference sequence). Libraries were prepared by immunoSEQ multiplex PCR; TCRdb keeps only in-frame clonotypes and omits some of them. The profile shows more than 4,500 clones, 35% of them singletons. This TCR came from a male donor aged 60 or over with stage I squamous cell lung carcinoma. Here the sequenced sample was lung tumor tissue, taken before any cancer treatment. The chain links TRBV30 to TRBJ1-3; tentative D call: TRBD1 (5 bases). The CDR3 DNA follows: TGTGCCTGGAGGGGACCGGTCTCTGGAAACACCATATATTTT. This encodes CAWRGPVSGNTIYF.